The subject of this entry is one T cell receptor beta chain. Its antigen is undetermined. This sample was taken from a study of stem cell transplantation in POMP-related autoinflammatory disease. For the study at large: Before transplant: CD4+ naive skewing, low CD8+ proportions, reduced cytokine secretion. Study-wide findings and caveats: Across all analyzed T-cell subsets, patients with PRAID tended toward reduced diversity and increased clonality. In PRAID patients, the number of distinct TRB V-J gene pairings was restricted.

Sequencing was performed with immunoSEQ multiplex PCR; in TCRdb, only in-frame clones are kept and a portion is missing. The table has 25,000 to 40,000 clones, just over 85% seen once. Germline CDR1 reads MNHNS; CDR2 reads SASEGT. The V and J ends lost 2 bases and 2 bases respectively, with 8 bases between them. This CDR3 is 14 amino acids long. Prominent immunodeficiency with autoinflammation defined PRAID. Sequenced here: CD4+ T cells from PBMCs, sampled before stem cell transplantation. V gene TRBV6-1 combines with J gene TRBJ2-3; no definite D call. This TCR came from a human donor with POMP-related autoinflammation and immune dysregulation (PRAID). This CDR3 is CASSERGSTDTQYF. The CDR3 region has the DNA TGTGCCAGCAGTGAACGTGGGTCCACAGATACGCAGTATTTT.